What follows are 2 T cell receptor beta chains derived from one specimen sequenced in a study of T-cell memory formation after mild COVID-19. TCRdb fed the 5' RACE reads into MiXCR, producing one record per CDR3 protein. In the table there are more than 150,000 distinct CDR3 sequences, over 20% of which are singletons. The sample was PBMCs or a T cell subset sorted from them (not recorded which). Receptors were obtained from an adult woman who had mild COVID-19 (a few samples of this study predate the infection). Cell type and time point are not known.

This clonotype was seen only a few times. V gene TRBV4-1 combines with J gene TRBJ2-1; D is uncertain. Germline V gives CDR1 MGHRA, CDR2 YSYEKL. The V gene lost 0 bases and the J gene lost 9 bases, with 9 bases spanning the gap. The CDR3 is 13 amino acids. The DNA for the CDR3 is TGCGCCAGCAGCCAAGATCAGGAGAGTGAGCAGTTCTTC. Protein product: CASSQDQESEQFF.

This clonotype was observed a few times. The chain links TRBV5-4 to TRBJ2-1; TRBD2 agrees at 15 bases. Germline trimming cut 6 bases from V and 0 bases from J; bases unmatched to any gene: 10. Germline values: CDR1 SGHNT, CDR2 YYREEE (reference sequence). The CDR3 is 19 residues long. As DNA, the CDR3 is TGTGCCAGCATGCTGGCTGGACTAGCGGGAGGGGGCTCCTACAATGAGCAGTTCTTC. Translation: CASMLAGLAGGGSYNEQFF.